A single sample gave rise to the 20 T cell receptor beta chains below, sequenced in a study of blood T cell repertoires in COVID-19. Sequencing used immunoSEQ multiplex PCR; TCRdb keeps in-frame clones, though not all of them. The sample holds around 80,000 clones, less than 90% seen once. Sample: peripheral blood. The receptors were sampled from a man aged 45-60 years with COVID-19, enrolled during active disease.

The chain combines TRBV9 with TRBJ2-1; D gene ambiguous. V gave up 0 bases and J gave up 9 bases, with 19 bases separating them. The CDR3 sequence is 16 residues long. Germline V CDR1 and CDR2: SGDLS, YYNGEE. In nucleotides, the CDR3 is TGTGCCAGCAGCGTAGCTAGTGGCGCTTCCAGAGGTGAGCAGTTCTTC. Translated: CASSVASGASRGEQFF.

This sequence joins TRBV4-2 and TRBJ2-2; unclear D gene. The CDR3 has 14 residues. Germline V lookup: CDR1 LGHNA, CDR2 YNFKEQ. Trimming left V 0 bases short and J 7 bases short, with 9 bases between. The CDR3 DNA sequence: TGTGCCAGCAGCCAAGATAGTTTTGGCGGGGAGCTGTTTTTT. Protein product: CASSQDSFGGELFF.

V usage is TRBV7-2 and J usage is TRBJ2-5, with 7 positions matching TRBD2. V shed 2 bases and J 4 bases; nucleotides not matched to a gene: 4. The CDR3 contains 14 residues. Looked up from germline, CDR1 is SGHTA and CDR2 is FQGNSA. CDR3 loop: CASSLQGGRETQYF. In DNA, the CDR3 is TGTGCCAGCAGCTTACAGGGAGGGCGAGAGACCCAGTACTTC.

This rearrangement joins TRBV5-1 to TRBJ2-3; 7 bases map to TRBD1. Germline V CDR1 and CDR2: SGHRS, YFSETQ. The CDR3 loop spans 15 amino acids. V lost 3 bases and J lost 0; bases outside the gene matches: 4. The CDR3: CASSWGTVSTDTQYF. The CDR3 bases are TGCGCCAGCAGCTGGGGGACAGTGAGCACAGATACGCAGTATTTT.

The CDR3: CASSLAPDGYTF. Written as DNA, the CDR3 is TGTGCCAGCAGTTTAGCCCCGGATGGCTACACCTTC. This chain links TRBV12-3 or TRBV12-4 with TRBJ1-2; D gene unclear. Trimming left V 0 bases short and J 6 bases short, with 5 bases between. This CDR3 region has 12 residues.

The chain joins TRBV28 to TRBJ2-2, with a possible D match to TRBD2 (5 bases). Germline V gene lookup returns CDR1 MDHEN and CDR2 SYDVKM. With 7 bases removed from V and 4 bases from J, the gap between germline ends came to 13 bases. CDR3 length: 14 residues. CDR3 in amino acids: CASKGSAATGELFF. DNA of the CDR3: TGTGCCAGCAAGGGTTCAGCGGCCACCGGGGAGCTGTTTTTT.

By frequency in the sample, this clone is medium-sized (0.01 to 0.1%). The V call is TRBV9, the J call TRBJ2-2, with 9 bases that match TRBD2. Germline trimming cut 4 bases from V and 0 bases from J; bases unmatched to any gene: 10. In germline, CDR1 is SGDLS, CDR2 YYNGEE. The CDR3 has 18 amino acids. The CDR3 region is CASSPPGLAISNTGELFF. The CDR3 DNA reads TGTGCCAGCAGCCCCCCGGGACTAGCAATATCGAACACCGGGGAGCTGTTTTTT.

The V call is TRBV3-1 (or the pseudogene TRBV3-2), the J call TRBJ2-7, with D possibly matching TRBD1 (6 bases). Trimming took off 4 bases at V and 0 bases at J, with 16 bases between the two ends. CDR3 length equals 16 residues. Per the germline V gene, CDR1 is LGHDT and CDR2 is YNNKEL (reference sequence). Here the CDR3 reads CASSRETGITSYEQYF. The CDR3 DNA reads TGTGCCAGCAGCCGCGAGACAGGTATCACCTCCTACGAGCAGTACTTC.

The chain joins TRBV29-1 to TRBJ2-7; 8 positions match TRBD1. V was pared by 2 bases and J by 5 bases, with 11 bases of the junction left unmatched. Per the germline V gene, CDR1 is SQVTM and CDR2 is ANQGSEA. The CDR3 has 15 residues. As DNA, the CDR3 is TGCAGCGTTGAATCTCGGCAGGGGGCTGTCGACGAGCAGTACTTC. Its protein is CSVESRQGAVDEQYF.

J is TRBJ1-4 and V is TRBV19; possible D gene TRBD1, 5 bases. The CDR3 runs 16 residues. Per germline, CDR1 LNHDA and CDR2 SQIVND (reference sequence). V was cut by 1 base and J by 6 bases, with 15 bases left in between. The CDR3 loop reads CASSIGTTESDEKLFF. The CDR3 DNA reads TGTGCCAGTAGTATAGGAACGACAGAATCAGATGAAAAACTGTTTTTT.

The CDR3 DNA reads as TGCGCCAGCAGCCAAGATCCGCCTGAGGGTTCAGATACGCAGTATTTT. Encoded protein: CASSQDPPEGSDTQYF. The V gene is TRBV4-3, the J gene TRBJ2-3; maybe TRBD2 (5 bases). Looked up from germline, CDR1 is LGHNA and CDR2 is YSLEER. Trimming shortened V by 0 bases and J by 4 bases, and 14 bases separated the two germline ends. The CDR3 sequence is 16 residues long.

This clone appeared a single time. J is TRBJ2-1 and V is TRBV5-1; 8 nucleotides agree with TRBD2. CDR3 length: 16 residues. Losses at the gene ends were 2 bases for V and 3 bases for J; bases not matched to a gene: 7. Germline assignment: CDR1 SGHRS and CDR2 YFSETQ. The CDR3 spells CASSLLAGGLYNEQFF. In DNA form, the CDR3 reads TGCGCCAGCAGCTTACTGGCGGGAGGCCTCTACAATGAGCAGTTCTTC.

By share, this clone ranks as medium-sized. The chain combines TRBV2 with TRBJ1-1, with D perhaps matching TRBD1 (6 bases). The ends were cut back, 6 bases at V and 7 bases at J, with 9 bases in the middle. From germline, CDR1 is SNHLY and CDR2 FYNNEI. This CDR3 region has 11 residues. The CDR3 reads CASRVDSEAFF. CDR3 bases: TGTGCCAGCAGAGTGGACAGTGAAGCTTTCTTT.

The gene calls are TRBV28 and TRBJ2-7, with D maybe TRBD1 (5 bases). Trimming cost V 5 bases and J 2 bases, with 13 bases left between them. Germline V gives CDR1 MDHEN, CDR2 SYDVKM. This CDR3 has 14 residues. CDR3 sequence (DNA): TGTGCCAGCAGTCACCCGACAGAAACCTACGAGCAGTACTTC. Translation: CASSHPTETYEQYF.

The V and J genes are TRBV28 and TRBJ2-1, with TRBD1 matching over 11 bases. CDR1 MDHEN and CDR2 SYDVKM come from the germline V gene. The ends lost 6 bases at V and 4 bases at J; junction bases unmatched: 11. This CDR3 comprises 17 residues. The CDR3 DNA reads TGTGCCAGCAGGCAAGATAGGGGACAGGGGGGATACAATGAGCAGTTCTTC. Protein product: CASRQDRGQGGYNEQFF.

The rearrangement uses TRBV5-4 and TRBJ2-1, with D perhaps matching TRBD2 (5 bases). V was shortened by 4 bases and J by 5 bases, with 19 bases between the two germline ends. The CDR3 covers 16 residues. Germline V gene data show CDR1 as SGHNT and CDR2 as YYREEE (reference sequence). The CDR3 sequence is CASSPAAGGYDNEQFF. CDR3 in DNA: TGTGCCAGCAGCCCGGCGGCGGGTGGCTATGACAATGAGCAGTTCTTC.

The chain carries TRBV7-2 and TRBJ1-6, with D possibly matching TRBD1 (6 bases). CDR1 SGHTA and CDR2 FQGNSA come from the germline V gene. Deletions cut 4 bases from V and 0 bases from J, with 13 bases between. CDR3 length: 17 residues. DNA for the CDR3: TGTGCCAGCAGCTCCGGACAGCCCGGCTCCTATAATTCACCCCTCCACTTT. The encoded protein is CASSSGQPGSYNSPLHF.

The chain links TRBV4-1 to TRBJ1-1; TRBD1 agrees at 8 bases. Germline values: CDR1 MGHRA, CDR2 YSYEKL. The CDR3 spans 13 residues. V lost 8 bases, J lost 5 bases, and 7 bases stayed unmatched. CDR3 in amino acids: CASRGQGDTEAFF. As DNA, the CDR3 is TGCGCCAGCCGTGGACAGGGTGATACTGAAGCTTTCTTT.

V gene TRBV5-1 combines with J gene TRBJ2-7; 9 nucleotides line up with TRBD2. CDR1 SGHRS and CDR2 YFSETQ come from the germline V gene. The CDR3 has 15 residues. Trimming at V came to 2 bases and at J to 1 base, leaving 4 bases not matched to a gene. CDR3 sequence (DNA): TGCGCCAGCAGCTTCCTAGCGGGAACGTCCTACGAGCAGTACTTC. This sequence encodes CASSFLAGTSYEQYF.

This chain uses TRBV19 with TRBJ2-2; 13 bases agree with TRBD2. Germline CDR1 and CDR2: LNHDA and SQIVND (reference sequence). The CDR3 covers 16 residues. Trimming cost V 5 bases and J 6 bases; bases outside gene matches: 6. The chain's CDR3 is CASSFGLAGVPGELFF. The CDR3 DNA is TGTGCCAGTAGTTTTGGACTAGCGGGAGTACCCGGGGAGCTGTTTTTT. Full variable domain (remainder filled in from reference TRBV19 and TRBJ2-2): DGGITQSPKYLFRKEGQNVTLSCEQNLNHDAMYWYRQDPGQGLRLIYYSQIVNDFQKGDIAEGYSVSREKKESFPLTVTSAQKNPTAFYLCASSFGLAGVPGELFFGEGSRLTVL.